One sample yielded the 6 T cell receptor beta chains listed below, sequenced in a study of blood T cell repertoires in COVID-19. TCRdb's table, derived via immunoSEQ multiplex PCR, lists solely in-frame clones and lacks some. The sample has around 71,000 clones; approximately 86% are singletons. Sample: peripheral blood. All receptors derive from a woman aged 55-69 years with acute or convalescent COVID-19.

The chain combines TRBV7-9 with TRBJ2-1, with 12 bases matching TRBD2. With V trimmed by 7 bases and J by 7 bases, 11 bases remained unmatched. CDR1 and CDR2 (germline): SEHNR, FQNEAQ (reference sequence). The CDR3 covers 16 residues. In DNA form, the CDR3 reads TGTGCCAGCACTCCTAGCGGGAGGGCCGGGATTAATGAGCAGTTCTTC. This translates into CASTPSGRAGINEQFF.

This chain uses TRBV19 with TRBJ1-5; D call uncertain. Germline values: CDR1 LNHDA, CDR2 SQIVND (reference sequence). Trimming left V 3 bases short and J 0 bases short, with 9 bases between. CDR3 size: 15 residues. The CDR3, as DNA: TGTGCCAGTAGTATGGGAGGGTTTAGCAATCAGCCCCAGCATTTT. This translates into CASSMGGFSNQPQHF. The variable domain in full, with the rest retrieved from reference TRBV19 and TRBJ1-5, is DGGITQSPKYLFRKEGQNVTLSCEQNLNHDAMYWYRQDPGQGLRLIYYSQIVNDFQKGDIAEGYSVSREKKESFPLTVTSAQKNPTAFYLCASSMGGFSNQPQHFGDGTRLSIL.

The chain joins TRBV7-2 to TRBJ2-7; 10 nucleotides line up with TRBD1. The CDR3 sequence is 14 residues long. Trimming took 0 bases from V and 6 from J; bases not matched to a gene: 2. CDR1 SGHTA and CDR2 FQGNSA come from the germline V gene. The CDR3 loop reads CASSLAGQGTEQYF. For the CDR3, the DNA is TGTGCCAGCAGCTTAGCGGGACAGGGGACCGAGCAGTACTTC.

The chain uses TRBV9 and TRBJ2-7, with TRBD2 as a possible D gene (6 bases). Germline V gene data show CDR1 as SGDLS and CDR2 as YYNGEE. This CDR3 has 15 residues. V was pared by 0 bases and J by 3 bases, with 13 bases between. The CDR3 DNA reads TGTGCCAGCAGCGTAGGATACGGGGGTTTCTACGAGCAGTACTTC. Its protein is CASSVGYGGFYEQYF.

V and J are TRBV28 and TRBJ1-5; weak D call: TRBD1 (6 bases). The CDR3 consists of 16 residues. Trimming stripped 7 bases from V and 6 bases from J, with 22 bases between. Germline V gene lookup returns CDR1 MDHEN and CDR2 SYDVKM. In nucleotides, the CDR3 is TGTGCCAGCATTGATGGGGGGGCGGGTATACCTCAGCCCCAGCATTTT. Translating it yields CASIDGGAGIPQPQHF.

The CDR3 here is CASSAPSRGKTEAFF. The CDR3 region has the DNA TGCGCCAGCAGCGCGCCGTCCAGGGGTAAGACTGAAGCTTTCTTT. The chain carries TRBV4-1 and TRBJ1-1, with D perhaps TRBD1 (6 bases). This CDR3 contains 15 residues. Trimming removed 5 bases from V and 5 bases from J, with 18 bases in between. Germline lookup yields CDR1 MGHRA and CDR2 YSYEKL.